Here is one T cell receptor beta chain with its context. The CDR3 consists of 14 residues. Per germline, CDR1 MNHNY and CDR2 SVGAGI (reference sequence). With 2 bases removed from V and 5 bases from J, the gap between germline ends came to 12 bases. These data come from a study of blood T cell repertoires in COVID-19. Study-level background: Samples representing acute and convalescent COVID-19 were sourced from the United States, Italy and Spain. The cDNA or gDNA used as material had been derived from T cells, B-cell-depleted T cells, or PBMCs.

In the authors' methods: Estimated nucleated cell counts came from reference gene primer amplification. Produced via immunoSEQ multiplex PCR; TCRdb's table is partial and in-frame only. The DNA was the basis for D and trimming; V, J and clone size are from that table. The profile covers about 69,000 clones, with over 75% appearing a single time and around 2.9% taken by the ten largest. The sequence was collected from an elderly man with acute or convalescent COVID-19. The V gene is TRBV6-6, the J gene TRBJ1-1; tentatively, D is TRBD1 (6 bases). Material: peripheral blood. The CDR3 coding sequence is TGTGCCAGCAGTTACGGGGGGGCTGGGACTGAAGCTTTCTTT. Protein product: CASSYGGAGTEAFF.